This TCR beta chain was identified in a study of cytomegalovirus exposure and HLA in healthy donors. Primers for the PCR totalled 60 Vbeta and 13 Jbeta. Clones were sequenced by immunoSEQ multiplex PCR, and TCRdb holds only the in-frame ones, with some missing. The repertoire consists of about 96,000 clones, with over 70% occurring once and the leading ten covering approximately 7%. This clone was observed a single time. Its antigen is unknown. The trim removed 4 bases at V and 7 bases at J, leaving 4 bases unmatched. The CDR3 is 14 residues long. Germline V gene sequence: CDR1 LGHNA, CDR2 YSLEER. Findings and caveats of the study: A later analysis linked a missense variant in DCLRE1C to the trimming of TCR beta V and J genes.

V usage is TRBV4-3 and J usage is TRBJ2-1, with 10 bases lining up with TRBD2. The receptor was isolated from a man in his fifties in good health and CMV-seropositive. Sequencing used PBMCs. The CDR3, as DNA: TGCGCCAGCAGCCCTCTGACTAGCGGGAATGAGCAGTTCTTC. Its translation: CASSPLTSGNEQFF.